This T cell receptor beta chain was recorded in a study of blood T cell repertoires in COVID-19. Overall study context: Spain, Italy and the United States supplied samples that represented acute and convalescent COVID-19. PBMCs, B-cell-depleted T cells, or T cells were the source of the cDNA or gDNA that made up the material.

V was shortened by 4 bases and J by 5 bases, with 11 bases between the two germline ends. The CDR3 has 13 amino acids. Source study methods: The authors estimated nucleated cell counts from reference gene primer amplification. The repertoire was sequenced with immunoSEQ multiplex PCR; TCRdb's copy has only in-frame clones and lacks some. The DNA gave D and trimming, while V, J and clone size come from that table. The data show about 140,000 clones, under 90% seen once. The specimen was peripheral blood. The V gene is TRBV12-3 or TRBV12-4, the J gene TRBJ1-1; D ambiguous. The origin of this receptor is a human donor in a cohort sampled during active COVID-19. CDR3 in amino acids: CASSSQRRTEAFF. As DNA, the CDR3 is TGTGCCAGCAGTTCCCAACGGAGGACTGAAGCTTTCTTT.